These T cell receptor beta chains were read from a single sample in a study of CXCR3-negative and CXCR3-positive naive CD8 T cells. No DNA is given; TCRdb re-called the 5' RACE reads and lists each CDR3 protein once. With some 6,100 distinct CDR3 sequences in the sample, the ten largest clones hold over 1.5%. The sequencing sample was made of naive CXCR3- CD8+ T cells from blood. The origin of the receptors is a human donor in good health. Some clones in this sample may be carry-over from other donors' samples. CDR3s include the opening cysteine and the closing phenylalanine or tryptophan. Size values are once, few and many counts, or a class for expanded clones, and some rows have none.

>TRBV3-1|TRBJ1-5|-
CASSQGLKTGDQPQHF
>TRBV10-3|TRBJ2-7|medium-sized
CAIRSGQGYEQYF
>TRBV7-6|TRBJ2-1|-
CASSSSPGTLNEQFF
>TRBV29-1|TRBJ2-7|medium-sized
CSVESEGMGSYEQYF
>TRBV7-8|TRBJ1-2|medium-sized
CASSSTRDRTNYGYTF
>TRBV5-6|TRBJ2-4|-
CASSPEGQGENIQYF
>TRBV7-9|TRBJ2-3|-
CASSFAGTADTQYF
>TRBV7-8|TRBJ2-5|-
CASSLASGDRGQETQYF
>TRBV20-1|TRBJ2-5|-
CSAAGRQAKTQYF
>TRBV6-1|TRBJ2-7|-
CASSEALAGEYEQYF
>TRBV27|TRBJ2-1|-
CASSPGTSGGSYNEQFF
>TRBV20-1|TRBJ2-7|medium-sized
CSAETTGGPSYEQYF
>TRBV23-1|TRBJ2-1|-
CASSNRDYYNEQFF
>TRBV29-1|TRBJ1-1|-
CSVWRNTEAFF
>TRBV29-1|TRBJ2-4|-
CSVADIWKNIQYF
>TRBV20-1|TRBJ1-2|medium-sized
CSARWVGSDGGYDTF